Listed below are T cell receptor beta chains from one sample, sequenced in a study of blood T cell repertoires in COVID-19. The assay was immunoSEQ multiplex PCR, and TCRdb's table has in-frame clones only and misses some. The table has some 300,000 clones, around 90% seen once. The sample consisted of peripheral blood. Every receptor here comes from a woman in her thirties or forties with COVID-19, enrolled during active disease. CDR3s include the opening cysteine and the closing phenylalanine or tryptophan. A D gene is named only where the DNA matches it firmly. The listing skips clone size in some rows; elsewhere it reads once, few, many or a size class.

TRBV5-1	TRBJ1-1	NA	NA	CASSLVPGFTNTEAFF	TGCGCCAGCAGCTTGGTCCCGGGATTTACGAACACTGAAGCTTTCTTT
TRBV7-2	TRBJ2-7	NA	TRBD2	CASSDRTSGTYEQYF	TGTGCCAGCAGCGATAGGACTAGCGGCACCTACGAGCAGTACTTC
TRBV7-2	TRBJ1-2	NA	NA	CASRRRTAYTF	TGTGCCAGCAGACGCCGGACAGCTTACACCTTC
TRBV29-1	TRBJ2-7	NA	TRBD1	CSGMTGGYEQYF	TGCAGCGGCATGACAGGGGGTTACGAGCAGTACTTC
TRBV2	TRBJ1-1	once	NA	CASSERRGGAWDTEAFF	TGTGCCAGCAGTGAGAGGAGGGGGGGCGCCTGGGACACTGAAGCTTTCTTT
TRBV7-8	TRBJ1-1	NA	NA	CASSRGPNTEAFF	TGTGCCAGCAGCAGGGGCCCTAACACTGAAGCTTTCTTT
TRBV7-2	TRBJ2-2	NA	NA	CASSQSRAQGTGELFF	TGTGCCAGCAGCCAATCCAGAGCGCAGGGTACCGGGGAGCTGTTTTTT
TRBV9	TRBJ2-7	NA	TRBD2	CASSVFSFSGPAYEQYF	TGTGCCAGCAGCGTCTTCTCCTTTAGCGGGCCAGCCTACGAGCAGTACTTC
TRBV23-1	TRBJ1-5	NA	NA	CASSQSISGSERRPQHF	TGCGCCAGCAGTCAATCGATTTCCGGGTCGGAAAGGAGGCCCCAGCATTTT
TRBV29-1	TRBJ2-5	NA	TRBD2	CSVWGREGLETQYF	TGCAGCGTTTGGGGGCGGGAGGGCTTGGAGACCCAGTACTTC
TRBV5-1	TRBJ2-1	NA	TRBD1	CASSLEVPGQANNEQFF	TGCGCCAGCAGCTTGGAGGTACCGGGACAGGCAAACAATGAGCAGTTCTTC
TRBV19	TRBJ1-6	few	NA	CASSIGGIFEPLHF	TGTGCCAGTAGTATTGGAGGGATCTTCGAACCCCTCCACTTT
TRBV5-5	TRBJ2-3	NA	NA	CASNTLARSTDTQYF	TGTGCCAGCAACACCCTGGCCAGAAGCACAGATACGCAGTATTTT
TRBV6-4	TRBJ2-1	NA	NA	CASSTDQGSEQFF	TGTGCCAGCAGCACCGATCAGGGGTCTGAGCAGTTCTTC
TRBV28	TRBJ1-5	NA	NA	CASSPSGVGHPSGNQPQHF	TGTGCCAGCAGTCCCTCGGGAGTGGGCCATCCCTCTGGCAATCAGCCCCAGCATTTT
TRBV7-3	TRBJ2-2	NA	NA	CASSSGTGELFF	TGTGCCAGCAGCTCCGGGACCGGGGAGCTGTTTTTT
TRBV7-2	TRBJ1-1	NA	NA	CASTSTIQGEAFF	TGTGCCAGCACCTCTACAATCCAGGGTGAAGCTTTCTTT
TRBV12-3/TRBV12-4	TRBJ1-1	NA	NA	CASSWTENTEAFF	TGTGCCAGCAGTTGGACAGAGAACACTGAAGCTTTCTTT